This TCR beta chain came from a study of cytomegalovirus exposure and HLA in healthy donors. Study summary: Most donors, about 77% of 350 to 450 genotyped, fell in the Caucasian-associated ancestry cluster. Study-wide findings and caveats: It has been reported that TCR beta sequences accurately predicted the HLA-A and HLA-B alleles of most subjects. Several of the most significant clusters appeared, in a later analysis, to be linked to common viral pathogens. Previous analysis showed most TCR beta V segments were productive about 90% or about 30% of the time.

Regarding this clone: Its antigen is not known.

With 60 Vbeta and 13 Jbeta primers, the PCR was carried out. Generated by immunoSEQ multiplex PCR, the TCRdb table keeps only in-frame clones and is missing some. Of about 140,000 clones in the sample, 79% are singletons; the top ten hold approximately 7%. V was trimmed by 3 bases and J by 3 bases, leaving 5 bases between them. The V gene's germline CDR1 is SGHNT and CDR2 YENEEA. The CDR3 contains 12 residues. The TCR sequence derives from a man between 40 and 49 years old in good health and CMV-seropositive. The sequenced material came from PBMCs. The rearrangement links TRBV11-3 to TRBJ1-1, with no clear D. CDR3 in DNA: TGTGCCAGCAGCTTCGGAGACACTGAAGCTTTCTTT. It yields the protein CASSFGDTEAFF.